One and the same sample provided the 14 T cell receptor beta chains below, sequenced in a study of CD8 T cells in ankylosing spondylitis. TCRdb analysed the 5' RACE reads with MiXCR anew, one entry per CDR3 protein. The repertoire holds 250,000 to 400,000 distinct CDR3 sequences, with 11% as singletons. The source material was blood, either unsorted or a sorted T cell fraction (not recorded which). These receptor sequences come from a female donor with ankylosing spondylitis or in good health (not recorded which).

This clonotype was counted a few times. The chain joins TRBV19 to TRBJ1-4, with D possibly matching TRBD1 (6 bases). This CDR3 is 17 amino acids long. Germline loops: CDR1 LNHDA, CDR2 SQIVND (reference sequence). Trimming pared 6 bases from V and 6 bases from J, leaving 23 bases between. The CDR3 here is CASRHTVQGTGHEKLFF. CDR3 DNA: TGTGCCAGTAGACATACAGTACAGGGTACGGGTCATGAAAAACTGTTTTTT.

CDR3 coding DNA: TGTGCCAGCTCACTTGGGGGGCTTGGCACCGGGGAGCTGTTTTTT. Protein sequence: CASSLGGLGTGELFF. The chain carries TRBV5-5 and TRBJ2-2, with D perhaps given as TRBD1 or TRBD2 (6 bases each). V was trimmed by 7 bases and J by 4 bases, leaving 17 bases between them. Germline V lookup: CDR1 SGHKS, CDR2 YYEKEE (reference sequence). This CDR3 has 15 amino acids.

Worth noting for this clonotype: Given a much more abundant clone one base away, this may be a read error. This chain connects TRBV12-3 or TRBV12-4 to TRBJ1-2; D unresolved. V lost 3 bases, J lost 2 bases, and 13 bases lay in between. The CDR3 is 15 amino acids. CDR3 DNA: TGTGCCAGCAGTTTCCCGCCGGGGAGGAACTATGGCTACACCTTC. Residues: CASSFPPGRNYGYTF.

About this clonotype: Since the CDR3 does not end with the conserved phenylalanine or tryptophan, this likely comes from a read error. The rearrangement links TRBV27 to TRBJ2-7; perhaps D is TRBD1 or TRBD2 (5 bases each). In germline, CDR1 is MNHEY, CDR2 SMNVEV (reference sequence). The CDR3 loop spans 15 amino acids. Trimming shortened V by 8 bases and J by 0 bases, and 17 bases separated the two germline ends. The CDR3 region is CASGSKGRLSYEQYL. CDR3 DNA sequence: TGTGCCAGCGGCAGCAAGGGACGCCTCTCCTACGAGCAGTACCTC.

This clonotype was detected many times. The CDR3 sequence: CSAGTSRHNEQFF. CDR3 in DNA: TGCAGTGCCGGGACTAGCAGACACAATGAGCAGTTCTTC. The chain combines TRBV20-1 with TRBJ2-1, with 9 bases fitting TRBD2. Trimming took 6 bases from V and 5 from J; bases not matched to a gene: 5. CDR1 is DFQATT, CDR2 SNEGSKA, per germline (reference sequence). The CDR3 runs 13 residues.

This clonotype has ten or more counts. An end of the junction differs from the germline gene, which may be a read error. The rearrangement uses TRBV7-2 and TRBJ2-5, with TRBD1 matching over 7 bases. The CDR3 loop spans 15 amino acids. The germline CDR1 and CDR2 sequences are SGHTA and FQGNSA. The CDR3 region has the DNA TGTGCCAGCAGCTCTACCCGGGACAGACAAGAGACCCAGTGCTTC. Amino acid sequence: CASSSTRDRQETQCF.

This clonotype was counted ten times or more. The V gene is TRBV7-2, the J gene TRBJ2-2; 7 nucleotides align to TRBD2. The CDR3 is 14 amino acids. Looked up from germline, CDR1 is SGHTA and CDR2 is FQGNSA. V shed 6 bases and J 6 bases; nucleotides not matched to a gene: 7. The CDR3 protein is CASRVAGVSGELFF. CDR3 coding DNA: TGTGCCAGCAGGGTGGCGGGAGTATCCGGGGAGCTGTTTTTT.

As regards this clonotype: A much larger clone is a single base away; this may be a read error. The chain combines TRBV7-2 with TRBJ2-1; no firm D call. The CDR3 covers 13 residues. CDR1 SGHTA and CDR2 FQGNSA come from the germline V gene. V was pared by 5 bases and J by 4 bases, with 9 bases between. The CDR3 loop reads CASSTMGYNEQFF. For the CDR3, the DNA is TGTGCCAGCAGCACCATGGGATACAATGAGCAGTTCTTC.

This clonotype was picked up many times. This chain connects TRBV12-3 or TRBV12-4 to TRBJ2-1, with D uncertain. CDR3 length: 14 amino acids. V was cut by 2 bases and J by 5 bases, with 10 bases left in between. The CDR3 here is CASSLLTSDNEQFF. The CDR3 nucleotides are TGTGCCAGCAGTTTACTGACTTCCGACAATGAGCAGTTCTTC.

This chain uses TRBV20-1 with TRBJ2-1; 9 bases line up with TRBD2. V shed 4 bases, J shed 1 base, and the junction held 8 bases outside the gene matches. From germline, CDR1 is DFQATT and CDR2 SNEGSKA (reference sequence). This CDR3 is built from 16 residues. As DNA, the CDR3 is TGCAGTGCTACTTCTAGCGGGGCCGGTTCCTACAATGAGCAGTTCTTC. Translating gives CSATSSGAGSYNEQFF.

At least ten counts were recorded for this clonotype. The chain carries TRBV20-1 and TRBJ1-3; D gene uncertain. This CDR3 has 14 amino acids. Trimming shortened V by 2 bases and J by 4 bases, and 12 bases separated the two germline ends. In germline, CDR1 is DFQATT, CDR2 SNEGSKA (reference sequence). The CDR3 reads CSARHGRSGNTIYF. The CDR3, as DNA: TGCAGTGCTAGACACGGCCGGAGCGGAAACACCATATATTTT.

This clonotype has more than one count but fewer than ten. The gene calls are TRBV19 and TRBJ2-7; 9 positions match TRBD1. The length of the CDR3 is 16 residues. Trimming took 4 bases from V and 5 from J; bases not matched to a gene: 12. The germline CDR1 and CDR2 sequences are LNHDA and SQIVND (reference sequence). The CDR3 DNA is TGTGCCAGTAGTAGTTCCGGGACAGGGTACTTCCACGAGCAGTACTTC. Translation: CASSSSGTGYFHEQYF.

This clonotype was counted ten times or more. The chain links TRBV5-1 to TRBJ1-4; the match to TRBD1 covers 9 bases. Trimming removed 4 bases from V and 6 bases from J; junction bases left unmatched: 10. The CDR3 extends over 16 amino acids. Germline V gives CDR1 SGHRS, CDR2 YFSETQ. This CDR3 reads CASSPRTGEHHEKLFF. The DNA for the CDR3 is TGCGCCAGCAGCCCAAGGACAGGGGAACATCATGAAAAACTGTTTTTT.

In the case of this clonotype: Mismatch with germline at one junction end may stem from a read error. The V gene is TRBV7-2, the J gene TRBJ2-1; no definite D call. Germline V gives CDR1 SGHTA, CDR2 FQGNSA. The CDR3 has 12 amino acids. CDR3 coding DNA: TGTGCCAGCAGCTTAGGGTCCCATGAGCATTTCTTC. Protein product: CASSLGSHEHFF. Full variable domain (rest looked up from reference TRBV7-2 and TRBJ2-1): GAGVSQSPSNKVTEKGKDVELRCDPISGHTALYWYRQSLGQGLEFLIYFQGNSAPDKSGLPSDRFSAERTGGSVSTLTIQRTQQEDSAVYLCASSLGSHEHFFGPGTRLTVL.